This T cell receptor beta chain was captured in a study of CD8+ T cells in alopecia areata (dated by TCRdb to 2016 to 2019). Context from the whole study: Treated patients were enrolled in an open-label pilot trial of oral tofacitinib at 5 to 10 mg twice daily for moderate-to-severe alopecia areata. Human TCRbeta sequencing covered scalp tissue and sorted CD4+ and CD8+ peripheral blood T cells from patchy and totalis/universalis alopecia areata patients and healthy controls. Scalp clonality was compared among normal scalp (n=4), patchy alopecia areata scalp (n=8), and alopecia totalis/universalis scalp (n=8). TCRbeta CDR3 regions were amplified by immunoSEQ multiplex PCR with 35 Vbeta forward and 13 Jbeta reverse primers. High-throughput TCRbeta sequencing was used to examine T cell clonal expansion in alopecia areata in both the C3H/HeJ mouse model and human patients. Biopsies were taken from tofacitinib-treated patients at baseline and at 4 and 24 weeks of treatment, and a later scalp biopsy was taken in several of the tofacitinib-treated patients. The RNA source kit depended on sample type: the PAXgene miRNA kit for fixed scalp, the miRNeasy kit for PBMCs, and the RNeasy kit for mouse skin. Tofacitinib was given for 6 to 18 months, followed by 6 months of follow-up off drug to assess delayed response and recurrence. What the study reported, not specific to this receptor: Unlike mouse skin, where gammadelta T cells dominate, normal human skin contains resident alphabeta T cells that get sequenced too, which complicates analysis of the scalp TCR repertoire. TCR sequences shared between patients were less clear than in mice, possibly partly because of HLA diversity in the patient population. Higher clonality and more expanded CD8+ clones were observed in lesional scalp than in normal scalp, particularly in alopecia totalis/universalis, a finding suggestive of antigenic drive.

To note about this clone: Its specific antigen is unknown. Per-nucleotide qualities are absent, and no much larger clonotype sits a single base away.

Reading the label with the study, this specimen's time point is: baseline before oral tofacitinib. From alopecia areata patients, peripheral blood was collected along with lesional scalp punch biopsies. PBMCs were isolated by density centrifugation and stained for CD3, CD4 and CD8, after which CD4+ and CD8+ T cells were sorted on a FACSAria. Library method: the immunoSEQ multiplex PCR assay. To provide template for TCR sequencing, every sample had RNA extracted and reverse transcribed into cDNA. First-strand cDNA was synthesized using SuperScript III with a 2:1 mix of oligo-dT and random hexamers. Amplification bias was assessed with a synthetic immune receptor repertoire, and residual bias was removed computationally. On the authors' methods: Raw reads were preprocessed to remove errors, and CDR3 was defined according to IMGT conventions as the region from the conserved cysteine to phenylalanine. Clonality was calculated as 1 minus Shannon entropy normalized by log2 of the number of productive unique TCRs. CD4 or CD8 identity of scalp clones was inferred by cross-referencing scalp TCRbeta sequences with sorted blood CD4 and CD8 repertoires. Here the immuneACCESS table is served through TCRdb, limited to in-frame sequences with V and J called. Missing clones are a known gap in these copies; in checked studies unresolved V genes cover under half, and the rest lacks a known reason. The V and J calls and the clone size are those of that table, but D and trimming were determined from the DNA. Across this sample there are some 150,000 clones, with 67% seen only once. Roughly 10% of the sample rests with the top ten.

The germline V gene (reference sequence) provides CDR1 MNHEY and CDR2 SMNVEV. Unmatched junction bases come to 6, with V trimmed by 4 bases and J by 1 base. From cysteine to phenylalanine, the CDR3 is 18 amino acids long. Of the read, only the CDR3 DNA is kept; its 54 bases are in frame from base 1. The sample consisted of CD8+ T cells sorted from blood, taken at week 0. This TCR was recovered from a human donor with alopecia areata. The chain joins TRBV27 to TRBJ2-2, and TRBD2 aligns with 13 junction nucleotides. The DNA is TGTGCCAGCAGTTCTTATGGGACTAGCGGGAAGAACACCGGGGAGCTGTTTTTT. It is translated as CASSSYGTSGKNTGELFF.